This T cell receptor beta chain is from a study of radiation and T cells in renal cell carcinoma (TCRdb year 2020). In the study overall: Samples were obtained from a clinical trial, in which 15 Gy stereotactic body radiation therapy was delivered to primary renal cell carcinomas and nephrectomy was performed 4 weeks later. In total, 50 to 60 samples underwent TCR beta sequencing: around 25 tumors plus 27 peripheral blood samples. Across all 53 samples, 3,800,000 or so unique CDR3 nucleotide sequences encoding 2,658,974 unique CDR3 amino acid sequences were identified. Study-wide conclusions, independent of this receptor: Dynamics of the blood repertoire were not tracked past 4 weeks after treatment. Because the trial had a single-armed design, the trial could not examine how radiation dose or scheduling affected the TCR repertoire. Top tumor clonotypes rose in blood from baseline to 2 weeks post-radiation, then contracted by 4 weeks, suggesting transient expansion of tumor-resident clones. No pretreatment tumor biopsies were available, so the baseline intratumoral presence of clonotypes could not be determined.

TCR beta libraries were generated from genomic DNA with the immunoSEQ kit, following the manufacturer's recommendations. For library preparation, a first multiplex PCR was performed with proprietary primers, followed by a second PCR in which unique barcodes were added, and bead cleanups were performed after each round. A positive control reaction and a negative control reaction, both provided in the kit, were run with every batch of samples. The final libraries underwent checking on an Agilent 4200 TapeStation D1000 ScreenTape, volumetric pooling, and quantification by qPCR. Sequencing ran on an Illumina NextSeq500 with a MidOutput 150-cycle cartridge, using 156 Read1 and 15 Index1 cycles with kit custom primers. The pooled library was loaded at 0.95 to 1 pM, with a roughly 19% PhiX control spiked in. In the paper's pipeline: Vendor-processed data were analyzed in R, and a clonotype was defined as all T cells sharing the same CDR3 nucleotide sequence. In the clone abundance analyses, frequencies were normalized to the 10,000 most abundant clones in each sample. Public T cell clones, which averaged fewer than five per sample, were excluded before analysis. An abundance difference of at least 32-fold between compartments was the criterion for calling clonotypes tumor-enriched or baseline blood-enriched. Clonotypes expanded or contracted between blood time points were identified with a beta-binomial differential abundance model. Tumor-blood repertoire similarity was measured with the Baroni-Urbani and Buser coefficient, and groups were compared using two-tailed Wilcoxon tests in R. The table was pulled from immuneACCESS by TCRdb, which kept in-frame rearrangements only. Such tables lose some clones; where checked, under half of the loss comes from unresolved V genes, and the rest has no known cause. The V and J calls and clone size are taken from that table; D and trimming were inferred from the DNA. This sample comprises about 130,000 clones, around 81% of them detected only once. Roughly 6.2% of the sample belongs to the ten largest clones.

A note on this clone: Its cognate antigen has yet to be identified. The sample holds no much larger clone one base away, and base qualities are not on file.

What the time point label conveys for this sample: blood 2 weeks post-SBRT. Per the publication, the treatment or condition label means: 15 Gy SBRT to primary tumor, nephrectomy 4 weeks later. Serial peripheral blood from radiation-treated patients was sampled at baseline, 2 weeks and 4 weeks after SBRT to track tumor-enriched clonotypes. Renal cell carcinoma with clear cell pathology was present in all patients. Genomic DNA for TCR sequencing was prepared using the QIAamp DNA Blood Mini Kit (Qiagen). Only samples passing all quality control checks were included in the analyses. The TCR originated in a man aged 45 to 65 with renal cell carcinoma. The material was blood, obtained from a patient whose treatment included radiotherapy and nephrectomy.

CDR3 protein: CASSPQGSRQPQHF. The nucleotide sequence is TGTGCCAGCTCACCACAGGGATCCCGACAGCCCCAGCATTTT. The V and J genes are TRBV18 and TRBJ1-5; the D gene is unclear. The germline V gene yields KGHSH for CDR1 and LQKENI for CDR2. Trimming at the junction amounts to 1 base on V and 7 bases on J, and the germline ends lie 11 bases apart. The CDR3 contains 14 residues, cysteine and phenylalanine counted. Solely the CDR3 DNA is kept, with 42 bases framed from the first base. The variable domain in full, with residues beyond the CDR3 obtained from the reference TRBV18 and TRBJ1-5 genes, is NAGVMQNPRHLVRRRGQEARLRCSPMKGHSHVYWYRQLPEEGLKFMVYLQKENIIDESGMPKERFSAEFPKEGPSILRIQQVVRGDSAAYFCASSPQGSRQPQHFGDGTRLSIL.